The 18 T cell receptor beta chains in this list originate from one sample, sequenced in a study of vaccination effects on CD4 cells after COVID-19. Data came from immunoSEQ multiplex PCR; TCRdb stores just in-frame clones and leaves some out. The sample comprises 37,000 or so clones, roughly 66% of which are singletons, and about 15% rests with the top ten. The antigens of these receptors remain unknown. Expansion with viral peptide pools was applied to antigen-specific CD4+ T cells by the ViraFEST assay prior to sequencing. Isolating CD4+ T cells followed less than 11 days of culture. Among the vaccine recipients, none had a prior SARS-CoV-2 infection, and nucleocapsid antibodies were negative. Material: CD4+ T cells from PBMCs cultured with HCoV-OC43 spike peptides, obtained before COVID-19 vaccination. Subset in this sample: HCoV-OC43 spike overlapping peptide pool stimulation. The receptors were gathered from a human donor who received a COVID-19 vaccine.

The chain is built from TRBV19 and TRBJ1-1; no clear D. Deletions cut 8 bases from V and 0 bases from J, with 16 bases between. Germline CDR1 reads LNHDA; CDR2 reads SQIVND (reference sequence). The CDR3 loop spans 15 amino acids. The DNA for the CDR3 is TGTGCCAGTTCGAGTCGAGGCTCCGTGAACACTGAAGCTTTCTTT. Its translation: CASSSRGSVNTEAFF.

This sequence joins TRBV27 and TRBJ2-1; 8 bases align to TRBD1. Germline trimming cut 2 bases from V and 1 base from J; bases unmatched to any gene: 7. CDR1 and CDR2 from the germline V gene are MNHEY and SMNVEV (reference sequence). There are 17 residues in the CDR3. The DNA for the CDR3 is TGTGCCAGCAGTTTAATAGCAGGGGGCCTTTCCTACAATGAGCAGTTCTTC. As protein: CASSLIAGGLSYNEQFF.

The rearrangement links TRBV15 to TRBJ2-7, with 10 bases lining up with TRBD2. The CDR3 is 15 residues long. With V trimmed by 3 bases and J by 4 bases, 6 bases remained unmatched. CDR1 and CDR2 from the germline V gene are LNHNV and YYDKDF (reference sequence). CDR3 nucleotides: TGTGCCACCAGCAGCCCCGGGACTAGCGTTTACGAGCAGTACTTC. Translating it yields CATSSPGTSVYEQYF.

This rearrangement joins TRBV2 to TRBJ1-3, with 7 nucleotides matching TRBD1. The CDR3 is made up of 17 amino acids. J gave up 4 bases and V 3 bases, and 12 bases lay outside the gene matches. The V gene's germline CDR1 is SNHLY and CDR2 FYNNEI. CDR3: CASSEDRSVWNGNTIYF. The CDR3 coding sequence is TGTGCCAGCAGTGAGGACAGGAGCGTTTGGAACGGAAACACCATATATTTT. Complete variable domain (other parts from reference TRBV2 and TRBJ1-3): EPEVTQTPSHQVTQMGQEVILRCVPISNHLYFYWYRQILGQKVEFLVSFYNNEISEKSEIFDDQFSVERPDGSNFTLKIRSTKLEDSAMYFCASSEDRSVWNGNTIYFGEGSWLTVV.

The V call is TRBV29-1, the J call TRBJ2-7; no reliable D call. The ends were cut back, 7 bases at V and 4 bases at J, with 11 bases in the middle. Germline V lookup: CDR1 SQVTM, CDR2 ANQGSEA. The CDR3 totals 11 residues. CDR3 coding DNA: TGCAGCGCTGTGGTCCTTTACGAGCAGTACTTC. Encoded protein: CSAVVLYEQYF.

This chain links TRBV4-1 with TRBJ1-1; D remains unclear. CDR3 length equals 13 residues. The germline CDR1 and CDR2 sequences are MGHRA and YSYEKL. V was pared by 1 base and J by 1 base, with 4 bases between. DNA for the CDR3: TGCGCCAGCAGCCAAGTTTCGAACACTGAAGCTTTCTTT. Its translation is CASSQVSNTEAFF.

The V and J genes are TRBV18 and TRBJ1-6; D is ambiguous. The V gene's germline CDR1 is KGHSH and CDR2 LQKENI. CDR3 size: 15 residues. Trimming pared 1 base from V and 7 bases from J, leaving 11 bases between. The CDR3 sequence is CASSPRAALNSPLHF. The CDR3 nucleotides are TGTGCCAGCTCACCACGCGCAGCACTCAATTCACCCCTCCACTTT.

This rearrangement joins TRBV14 to TRBJ2-1; D remains unclear. The length of the CDR3 is 12 residues. The germline CDR1 and CDR2 sequences are SGHDN and FVKESK. V lost 4 bases, J lost 7 bases, and 8 bases lay in between. In DNA, the CDR3 is TGTGCCAGCAGCCCGGAAAGGAATGAGCAGTTCTTC. It translates to CASSPERNEQFF.

The chain links TRBV6-4 to TRBJ2-3; D remains unclear. The CDR3 is 14 residues long. Germline lookup yields CDR1 MRHNA and CDR2 SNTAGT. The germline V and J ends were trimmed by 4 bases and 6 bases, with 14 bases remaining between them. The DNA of the CDR3 is TGTGCCAGCAGTGCCACCCTCTCATGGGATACGCAGTATTTT. It codes for CASSATLSWDTQYF.

The rearrangement uses TRBV28 and TRBJ2-7; TRBD2 matches at 7 bases. Germline trimming cut 5 bases from V and 4 bases from J; bases unmatched to any gene: 8. There are 14 residues in the CDR3. From germline, CDR1 is MDHEN and CDR2 SYDVKM. This CDR3 is CASSQPGGKYEQYF. DNA for the CDR3: TGTGCCAGCAGTCAACCGGGAGGAAAATACGAGCAGTACTTC.

The chain employs TRBV18 and TRBJ1-1, with D possibly matching TRBD1 (5 bases). Per germline, CDR1 KGHSH and CDR2 LQKENI. V was cut by 0 bases and J by 7 bases, with 9 bases left in between. The CDR3 is made up of 13 amino acids. The CDR3 here is CASSPPAGSEAFF. DNA of the CDR3: TGTGCCAGCTCACCACCGGCAGGGAGTGAAGCTTTCTTT.

This clone was seen once. The chain recombines TRBV18 with TRBJ1-5; D is possibly TRBD1 (5 bases). Germline CDR1 and CDR2: KGHSH and LQKENI. CDR3 size: 15 residues. V was shortened by 3 bases and J by 0 bases, with 9 bases between the two germline ends. The CDR3 reads CASSPGVNSNQPQHF. As DNA, the CDR3 is TGTGCCAGCTCACCGGGGGTAAATAGCAATCAGCCCCAGCATTTT.

The sample holds one count of this clone. The rearrangement links TRBV10-2 to TRBJ2-2; D possibly corresponds to TRBD1 (6 bases). The germline CDR1 and CDR2 sequences are WSHSY and SAAADI. This CDR3 has 13 amino acids. V lost 6 bases and J lost 6, with 11 bases in between. DNA of the CDR3: TGCGCCAGCAGAGACCAGGGGTCCGGGGAGCTGTTTTTT. Amino acid sequence: CASRDQGSGELFF.

V is TRBV6-5 and J is TRBJ2-3; TRBD2 agrees at 12 bases. The CDR3 length is 15 residues. Germline lookup yields CDR1 MNHEY and CDR2 SVGAGI. Losses at the gene ends were 5 bases for V and 4 bases for J; bases not matched to a gene: 4. DNA for the CDR3: TGTGCCAGCAGTCCTCTAGCGGGAGGGCCAGATACGCAGTATTTT. Protein sequence: CASSPLAGGPDTQYF.

J is TRBJ1-2 and V is TRBV6-5; D not certain. V was shortened by 6 bases and J by 7 bases, with 6 bases between the two germline ends. The CDR3 consists of 10 residues. Per the germline V gene, CDR1 is MNHEY and CDR2 is SVGAGI. DNA for the CDR3: TGTGCCAGCAGCGTTGGTGGCTACACCTTC. Amino acids: CASSVGGYTF.

The V call is TRBV2, the J call TRBJ1-6, with 9 bases aligning to TRBD1. This CDR3 comprises 16 residues. Germline V gene sequence: CDR1 SNHLY, CDR2 FYNNEI. Losses at the gene ends were 4 bases for V and 8 bases for J; bases not matched to a gene: 9. This CDR3 is CASSGGATGGDSPLHF. The CDR3, as DNA: TGTGCCAGCAGTGGGGGGGCGACAGGGGGTGATTCACCCCTCCACTTT.

The chain joins TRBV11-2 to TRBJ1-3; D ambiguous. The CDR3 spans 14 residues. Germline V gene data show CDR1 as SGHAT and CDR2 as FQNNGV. Trimming shortened V by 5 bases and J by 0 bases, and 8 bases separated the two germline ends. CDR3 sequence (DNA): TGTGCCAGCAGCCCCCTTGGCTCTGGAAACACCATATATTTT. It is translated as CASSPLGSGNTIYF.

The chain combines TRBV29-1 with TRBJ2-2; D remains ambiguous. The CDR3 consists of 14 residues. The V gene lost 3 bases and the J gene lost 0 bases, with 8 bases spanning the gap. Germline V gene data show CDR1 as SQVTM and CDR2 as ANQGSEA. CDR3 sequence (DNA): TGCAGCGTTGAGGGCAGGACGAACACCGGGGAGCTGTTTTTT. This codes for CSVEGRTNTGELFF.